This TCR beta chain was sequenced during a study of ipilimumab plus nivolumab after autologous stem cell transplantation (dated by TCRdb to 2020 to 2023). Describing the broader study: The median number of doses that trial patients received was a few for ipilimumab and 7 to 9 for nivolumab. The intent-to-treat population of the trial consisted of around 37 patients. Patients in the trial were undergoing autologous transplant and had high-risk diffuse large B cell lymphoma, mature T cell lymphoma, or multiple myeloma. Primary refractory and relapsed disease were included in the DLBCL cohort, with 18-month progression-free survival of about 86% and 29%, respectively.

The library was built by means of the immunoSEQ multiplex PCR assay. Held by TCRdb, this immuneACCESS table contains in-frame sequences only and omits some clones. Under half of the omission traces to an unresolved V gene where checked; the cause of the rest is unknown. Within this sample are 15,000 or so clones, with around four fifths of them counted one time only. The biggest ten clones account for 10% of the sample. Overall study results and their limits: Per the authors, a biologic rationale for further study of the post-transplant checkpoint inhibition approach was offered by T cell receptor repertoire, regulatory T cell phenotype and gut microbiota profiles. Combined checkpoint inhibition as post-transplant consolidation was concluded by the authors to appear tolerable.

Checkpoint therapy was initiated 14 to 28 days after autologous transplant, and ipilimumab was administered at 1 mg/kg intravenously on day 1 of selected weeks. Nivolumab was administered at 3 mg/kg intravenously on day 1 of weeks 1, 4, 7, 10, and every two weeks through week 26. The study was a Phase Ib clinical trial testing combined checkpoint inhibition with ipilimumab and nivolumab as consolidation after autologous stem cell transplantation. A word on this clone: Its antigen remains unidentified. Germline and junction disagree at one end, which may indicate a read error. The same CDR3 is also encoded by other DNA sequences in this sample.

The source was PBMCs, collected in a trial of ipilimumab plus nivolumab as post-transplant consolidation. The TCR was taken from a male donor with diffuse large B-cell lymphoma.

This receptor has the CDR3 CASSLGPIHSGNTIYF. The bases read TGCGCCAGCAGCCTCGGACCGATCCACTCTGGAAACACCATATATTTT. This chain joins TRBV2 to TRBJ1-3, with the D gene call left open. The germline V gene sets CDR1 to SNHLY and CDR2 to FYNNEI. The CDR3 measures 16 amino acids from cysteine to phenylalanine. The DNA shown is the 48-base CDR3, in frame from base 1.